Sequencing of this T cell receptor (beta chain) was carried out in a study of blood T cell repertoires in COVID-19. The CDR3 runs to 16 residues. Germline V lookup: CDR1 MDHEN, CDR2 SYDVKM. Trimming at V came to 1 base and at J to 10 bases, leaving 10 bases not matched to a gene. Per the study methods: Cell counts per sample came from amplifying reference gene primers. The assay was immunoSEQ multiplex PCR, and TCRdb's table has in-frame clones only and misses some. V, J and clone size are those of that table, while D and trimming were read from the DNA. The sample has more than 250,000 clones; less than 90% are singletons.

Sequencing was performed on peripheral blood. The chain couples TRBV28 to TRBJ1-6; 7 nucleotides align to TRBD1. The clonotype originates from a man aged 60 to 69 who had recovered from COVID-19. In nucleotides, the CDR3 is TGTGCCAGCAGTTTATTTAGGGCAGGGGGATACTCACCCCTCCACTTT. Its protein product is CASSLFRAGGYSPLHF.